The sequence of this T cell receptor beta chain was determined in a study of shared clonotypes between healthy human individuals. Notes on the study in general: Around 5% was the fraction of naive CD4 clonotypes found shared across several donors.

The germline gives CDR1 SGHAT, CDR2 FQNNGV. CDR3 size: 18 residues. V lost 3 bases, J lost 0 bases, and 15 bases lay in between. A note on this clone: Antigen: not known.

This table comes from immunoSEQ multiplex PCR, and its TCRdb copy is limited to in-frame clones, with some not included. The data show roughly 2.1 million clones, with about 92% seen just once and about 1.5% held by the top ten. CD8 cells regarded as naive lacked CD45RO, were positively chosen for CCR7, and omitted terminally differentiated effector memory CD45RA+ cells. The donor population consisted of healthy HIV-negative adults with no recent acute infections or vaccinations. Sequencing was performed on naive CD8+ T cells from PBMCs. The TCR originated in a man aged 18-30 years in good health. Some clones in this sample may be carry-over from other donors' samples. The J gene is TRBJ2-6, the V gene TRBV11-2; no definite D call. CDR3 nucleotides: TGTGCCAGCAGCTTCCAGCCCCTAAGCATCTCTGGGGCCAACGTCCTGACTTTC. Translated, it gives CASSFQPLSISGANVLTF.